This T cell receptor beta chain was observed in a study of radiation and T cells in renal cell carcinoma. Points from the study as a whole: Top 100 clonotypes averaged about 50% in irradiated versus about 43% in nephrectomy-only tumors. Dominant CDR3 motifs occupied more repertoire in irradiated than control tumors. Sampling covered only about 0.96 g of each tumor.

The CDR3 sequence is 14 residues long. V was trimmed by 3 bases and J by 4 bases, leaving 9 bases between them. Germline V gene lookup returns CDR1 LGHNA and CDR2 YNFKEQ. Measured with immunoSEQ multiplex PCR; TCRdb has only the in-frame clones, and not every one. Seen here are about 14,000 clones, roughly three fifths observed once, and the top ten hold around 13%. As to this clone: The antigen is undetermined.

Treatment defined: treatment-naive control, cytoreductive nephrectomy. Control tumors came from treatment-naive patients without prior radiation. V and J are TRBV4-2 and TRBJ2-2; TRBD1 is a possible D gene (6 bases). The sequenced sample was tumor tissue, obtained from a patient whose treatment was nephrectomy without radiotherapy. The TCR comes from a man aged 45 to 65 with renal cell carcinoma. In DNA form, the CDR3 reads TGTGCCAGCAGCCAGCAGGGGCCCACCGGGGAGCTGTTTTTT. It codes for CASSQQGPTGELFF.